The rows below give T cell receptor beta chains drawn from one sample of a study of blood T cell repertoires in COVID-19. Libraries were prepared by immunoSEQ multiplex PCR; TCRdb keeps only in-frame clonotypes and omits some of them. The sample lists roughly 68,000 clones, over 75% seen once, with approximately 30% in the top ten. Material for sequencing was peripheral blood. These receptors all come from a man aged 45-65 years with acute or convalescent COVID-19. CDR3s include the opening cysteine and the closing phenylalanine or tryptophan. D genes are given only for firm matches. Clone size is shown for a subset of rows, as once, few, many or a class of expanded clone.

j_call	clone_size	d_call	v_call	cdr3_nt	cdr3_aa
TRBJ2-2	NA	NA	TRBV27	TGTGCCAGCAGTTTAATCGGTTTTACCGGGGAGCTGTTTTTT	CASSLIGFTGELFF
TRBJ1-4	once	TRBD1	TRBV27	TGTGCCAGCAGTCCAACCGGGACAGGGCTGGAAAAACTGTTTTTT	CASSPTGTGLEKLFF
TRBJ1-2	NA	NA	TRBV3-1/TRBV3-2	TGTGCCAGCAGCTATATGTCGGGGTTGAACTATGGCTACACCTTC	CASSYMSGLNYGYTF
TRBJ2-1	NA	TRBD2	TRBV10-3	TGTGCCATACTACCAGCGGGGGGTTACAATGAGCAGTTCTTC	CAILPAGGYNEQFF
TRBJ1-2	NA	NA	TRBV3-1/TRBV3-2	TGTGCCAGCAGCTTGGGTCCGGGCGGAGGTGGCTACACCTTC	CASSLGPGGGGYTF
TRBJ2-1	NA	NA	TRBV11-2	TGTGCCAGCAGCACTTGGACAGCCGGAAACAATGAGCAGTTCTTC	CASSTWTAGNNEQFF
TRBJ1-3	NA	TRBD1	TRBV7-9	TGTGCCAGCAGACAGGGACAGGGAGGTTACACCATATATTTT	CASRQGQGGYTIYF
TRBJ1-2	NA	TRBD1	TRBV2	TGTGCCAGCAGTGCAGAATCATCGGGACAGGGGCTAAGAGGCTACACCTTC	CASSAESSGQGLRGYTF
TRBJ2-3	NA	TRBD1	TRBV9	TGTGCCAGCAGCGTAGATTTCGGGACAGGGGTTTCAGATACGCAGTATTTT	CASSVDFGTGVSDTQYF
TRBJ1-1	NA	NA	TRBV6-5	TGTGCCAGCAGTTGGGGCAACCTTGGTGCTGAAGCTTTCTTT	CASSWGNLGAEAFF
TRBJ1-3	NA	NA	TRBV10-3	TGTGCCATCAGCGGGGAAAACACCATATATTTT	CAISGENTIYF
TRBJ2-7	NA	NA	TRBV3-1/TRBV3-2	TGTGCCAGCAGCCAAGCTAGCGACAGCTCCTACGAGCAGTACTTC	CASSQASDSSYEQYF
TRBJ2-3	NA	NA	TRBV7-2	TGTGCCAGCAGCTTAGGTGGTGCGGGGACTAGCACAGATACGCAGTATTTT	CASSLGGAGTSTDTQYF
TRBJ1-1	NA	TRBD1	TRBV6-6	TGTGCCAGCAGCTCACAGGGGGAAGCTTTCTTT	CASSSQGEAFF
TRBJ1-6	NA	TRBD1	TRBV2	TGTGCCAGCAGACAGGGGAGCTCCTATAATTCACCCCTCCACTTT	CASRQGSSYNSPLHF
TRBJ2-2	many	TRBD1	TRBV7-8	TGTGCCAGCAGTGGACAGGGGGCCGGGGAGCTGTTTTTT	CASSGQGAGELFF
TRBJ2-7	few	TRBD1	TRBV11-2	TGTGCCAGCAGCTTAGGGACAGGGGATTTCTACGAGCAGTACTTC	CASSLGTGDFYEQYF
TRBJ1-4	NA	NA	TRBV2	TGTGCCAGCAGTGAGCACCGAATACTGGCAACTAATGAAAAACTGTTTTTT	CASSEHRILATNEKLFF
TRBJ1-3	NA	NA	TRBV5-4	TGTGCCAGCAGCTTGGGAGGGGGACCCTCTGGAAACACCATATATTTT	CASSLGGGPSGNTIYF
TRBJ2-5	NA	NA	TRBV12-3/TRBV12-4	TGTGCCAGCAGCTCAGAAATCCAAGAGACCCAGTACTTC	CASSSEIQETQYF
TRBJ1-6	NA	NA	TRBV9	TGTGCCAGCAGTGCGGGATCCTATAATTCACCCCTCCACTTT	CASSAGSYNSPLHF
TRBJ2-7	NA	NA	TRBV6-5	TGTGCCAGCAGTTATATGGCGGGGGCAGGCTACGAGCAGTACTTC	CASSYMAGAGYEQYF
TRBJ2-2	NA	NA	TRBV25-1	TGTGCCAGCAGTGAACGCAACCGGGAGCCCTACGGGGAGCTGTTTTTT	CASSERNREPYGELFF
TRBJ2-5	NA	NA	TRBV29-1	TGCAGCGTTGATGGGGCGGACCAAGAGACCCAGTACTTC	CSVDGADQETQYF
TRBJ2-7	NA	NA	TRBV12-3/TRBV12-4	TGTGCCAGCAGTTTAATAGGGGCCTACGAGCAGTACTTC	CASSLIGAYEQYF
TRBJ1-5	NA	NA	TRBV7-9	TGTGCCAGCAGCTTAGTCAGTAGCAATCAGCCCCAGCATTTT	CASSLVSSNQPQHF
TRBJ2-7	NA	NA	TRBV7-9	TGTGCCAGCAGCTTAAACCAGGGAACAGGTGGTTGGTACGAGCAGTACTTC	CASSLNQGTGGWYEQYF
TRBJ1-2	NA	TRBD1	TRBV5-1	TGCGCCAGCAGCTTGGAGGGGACAGGGGTCTATGGCTACACCTTC	CASSLEGTGVYGYTF
TRBJ1-1	NA	NA	TRBV13	TGTGCCAGCAGCCCCCGGAACACTGAAGCTTTCTTT	CASSPRNTEAFF
TRBJ2-2	NA	NA	TRBV7-3	TGTGCCAGCAGCCCCCGGACGGCGGGCACCGGGGAGCTGTTTTTT	CASSPRTAGTGELFF
TRBJ1-6	NA	NA	TRBV7-2	TGTGCCAGCAGCTTAGAGTGGAGTTCACCCCTCCACTTT	CASSLEWSSPLHF
TRBJ1-5	NA	NA	TRBV12-3/TRBV12-4	TGTGCCAGCACTACTTTCGGGCAGCCCCAGCATTTT	CASTTFGQPQHF
TRBJ1-2	NA	NA	TRBV12-3/TRBV12-4	TGTGCCAGCTTCAGGGGCGACTATGGCTACACCTTC	CASFRGDYGYTF